Here is one T cell receptor (beta chain) with its context. Its antigen remains unidentified. Base qualities were left out, and no much larger clone turns up one base away. CDR1 and CDR2 are read off the germline V gene as MDHEN and SYDVKM. Spanning cysteine to phenylalanine, the CDR3 consists of 15 amino acids. Only the CDR3 portion is preserved as DNA: 45 bases, with reading frame beginning at the first base. V trim: 4 bases; J trim: 6 bases; unmatched bases: 8. Each collaborating institution followed its own protocols to collect whole blood in K2EDTA tubes. For TCRbeta analysis, collaborators shipped samples in one of three forms: frozen whole blood, isolated PBMCs, or DNA extracted from either of those sample types. This record comes from a study of blood T cell repertoires in COVID-19 (dated by TCRdb to 2020 to 2022). Study-wide context: Samples from collaborators originated in the United States, Italy and Spain and spanned both the acute and convalescent phases of COVID-19. The prospective study material was composed of cDNA or gDNA derived from T cells, B-cell-depleted T cells, or PBMCs. The dataset comprised deeply sampled blood TCRbeta repertoires from subjects exposed to, actively infected with, or recovered from COVID-19. The repertoires were released in a freely available public database intended as a resource for research on the immune response to SARS-CoV-2. Samples came from the ongoing ImmuneRACE study (first 160 participants) plus 1,254 subjects from 6 global collaborators. Sample metadata almost always included a de-identified subject ID, COVID-19 status, age in years and sex. Where HLA class I and class II types were available, the types were taken from metadata supplied by the sample provider, not from assay-based typing.

TCRbeta CDR3 regions were amplified from genomic DNA using the immunoSEQ Assay, a bias-controlled multiplex PCR. In the authors' own workflow: Within the assay, amplification of reference gene primers was used to estimate how many nucleated cells each sample contained. To quantify the absolute abundance of each unique TCRbeta CDR3 rearrangement, sequence reads were collapsed and filtered. For each sample, productive Simpson clonality was calculated by taking the square root of Simpson's diversity index across productive rearrangements. TCRdb's version of the immuneACCESS table is confined to in-frame rearrangements and falls short of the full clone set. An unresolved V gene accounts for under half of the shortfall where checked; the remainder is of unknown origin. V, J and clone size are those of that table, while D and trimming were read from the DNA. The sample table lists about 85,000 clones, around 90% of them with a count of one. Around 4% of the sample belongs to the ten largest clones.

What the authors observed across the whole study: The quantity of clinical and demographic metadata differed by source and by participant and was supplied without curation.

What was sequenced was peripheral blood. The chain links TRBV28 with TRBJ2-3; 9 bases in the middle match TRBD1. The clonotype was recovered from an elderly woman with active or convalescent COVID-19. The CDR3 corresponds to CASSSSGTGMDTQYF. The nucleotides read TGTGCCAGCAGTTCATCCGGGACAGGGATGGATACGCAGTATTTT.